This entry lists 15 T cell receptor beta chains sequenced from one sample in a study of blood T cell repertoires in COVID-19 (dated by TCRdb to about 2020). To prepare the library, the immunoSEQ multiplex PCR assay was applied. What TCRdb holds here is the immuneACCESS table cut down to in-frame rearrangements. Part of the clones is not present; checked against another copy, under half of the missing clones reflect an unresolved V gene, and the others are unexplained. This sample comprises some 160,000 clones, around 80% of them detected only once. Roughly 19% of the sample belongs to the ten largest clones. Sequences were obtained from PBMCs or T cells enriched from blood (not recorded which). These receptors were obtained from a woman aged 70-85 years in a cohort exposed to, infected with or recovered from COVID-19 (not recorded which).

The chain joins TRBV12-3 or TRBV12-4 to TRBJ1-6, with 7 bases aligning to TRBD1. The CDR3 length is 13 residues. V gave up 5 bases and J gave up 13 bases; unmatched junction bases: 8. CDR3 protein: CASSPGQAAPLHF. Written as DNA, the CDR3 is TGTGCCAGCAGTCCAGGACAGGCCGCTCCCCTCCACTTT.

In this sample, this clone turned up once. J is TRBJ2-2 and V is TRBV11-2, with 9 nucleotides matching TRBD1. Germline V lookup: CDR1 SGHAT, CDR2 FQNNGV. J lost 4 bases, V lost 4 bases, and 4 bases had no gene match. This CDR3 contains 15 residues. The CDR3 spells CASSYGQGITGELFF. CDR3 coding DNA: TGTGCCAGCAGCTACGGACAGGGGATCACCGGGGAGCTGTTTTTT.

The chain joins TRBV7-9 to TRBJ1-2; D is perhaps TRBD1 (6 bases). Trimming left V 5 bases short and J 4 bases short, with 14 bases between. This CDR3 is built from 14 residues. Germline assignment: CDR1 SEHNR and CDR2 FQNEAQ (reference sequence). The CDR3 region is CASSQKQGSYGYTF. The CDR3 bases are TGTGCCAGCAGCCAAAAACAGGGCAGCTATGGCTACACCTTC.

The chain has TRBV5-1 and TRBJ1-4; 9 positions match TRBD1. The germline CDR1 and CDR2 sequences are SGHRS and YFSETQ. The CDR3 length is 15 residues. Trimming removed 0 bases from V and 5 bases from J; junction bases left unmatched: 2. The chain's CDR3 is CASSLGTGGNEKLFF. CDR3 bases: TGCGCCAGCAGCTTGGGAACAGGGGGCAATGAAAAACTGTTTTTT.

V is TRBV28 and J is TRBJ2-2; 10 bases match TRBD2. With 5 bases clipped from V and 6 bases from J, the junction kept 9 bases outside the gene matches. This CDR3 spans 16 amino acids. Looked up from germline, CDR1 is MDHEN and CDR2 is SYDVKM. CDR3: CASSQASGSLAGELFF. CDR3 in DNA: TGTGCCAGCAGTCAAGCTAGCGGGAGCCTCGCCGGGGAGCTGTTTTTT.

The V call is TRBV10-3, the J call TRBJ1-2, with 12 bases identical to TRBD1. The length of the CDR3 is 17 residues. The V gene's germline CDR1 is ENHRY and CDR2 SYGVKD. With V trimmed by 5 bases and J by 6 bases, 13 bases remained unmatched. CDR3 in DNA: TGTGCCATCAGTCGCGCCGGGACAGGGGGCTACCCGGATGGCTACACCTTC. It translates to CAISRAGTGGYPDGYTF.

The V and J genes are TRBV6-1 and TRBJ1-2; D is undetermined. V dropped 0 bases and J dropped 4 bases, with 18 bases sitting between them. The CDR3 extends over 17 amino acids. Germline V lookup: CDR1 MNHNS, CDR2 SASEGT. The chain's CDR3 is CASSEAVAGPVGYGYTF. The CDR3 DNA sequence: TGTGCCAGCAGTGAAGCGGTCGCAGGCCCAGTGGGCTATGGCTACACCTTC.

This clone showed up just once. The chain is built from TRBV5-4 and TRBJ1-1, with 9 positions matching TRBD1. Germline CDR1 reads SGHNT; CDR2 reads YYREEE (reference sequence). The CDR3 spans 15 residues. J gave up 5 bases and V 0 bases, and 5 bases lay outside the gene matches. The CDR3 DNA reads TGTGCCAGCAGCTTGGTAGGACAGGGGCTTACTGAAGCTTTCTTT. As protein: CASSLVGQGLTEAFF.

This chain links TRBV7-9 with TRBJ1-4; D gene unclear. This CDR3 spans 14 amino acids. Looked up from germline, CDR1 is SEHNR and CDR2 is FQNEAQ (reference sequence). V was clipped by 5 bases and J by 3 bases, with 10 bases between them. The CDR3 DNA sequence: TGTGCCAGCAGCGACGGGGTATCTAATGAAAAACTGTTTTTT. This translates into CASSDGVSNEKLFF.

The chain recombines TRBV6-2 or TRBV6-3 with TRBJ2-1; a weak D match, TRBD1 (7 bases). Germline CDR1 and CDR2: MNHEY and SVGEGT. The CDR3 runs 14 residues. V was trimmed by 4 bases and J by 7 bases, leaving 14 bases between them. The CDR3 sequence: CASSFAGGPNEQFF. The CDR3 nucleotides read TGTGCCAGCAGTTTCGCAGGGGGGCCGAATGAGCAGTTCTTC.

This clone appeared a single time. The genes are TRBV6-4 and TRBJ1-5, with 8 bases lining up with TRBD1. J gave up 5 bases and V 6 bases, and 9 bases lay outside the gene matches. The CDR3 extends over 15 amino acids. Germline V gene lookup returns CDR1 MRHNA and CDR2 SNTAGT. The CDR3 coding sequence is TGTGCCAGCAGGGGATTGACAGGGGCTTATCAGCCCCAGCATTTT. Translating gives CASRGLTGAYQPQHF.

This rearrangement joins TRBV12-3 or TRBV12-4 to TRBJ2-5; maybe TRBD1 (6 bases). The CDR3 contains 13 residues. V shed 4 bases and J shed 2 bases, with 8 bases lying between them. CDR3 DNA sequence: TGTGCCAGCAGTTCCGGGACACAAGAGACCCAGTACTTC. It specifies CASSSGTQETQYF.

This clone came up once. The V call is TRBV5-6, the J call TRBJ1-1; weak D call: TRBD1 (5 bases). This CDR3 spans 14 amino acids. Germline V CDR1 and CDR2: SGHDT, YYEEEE. V was cut by 0 bases and J by 7 bases, with 13 bases left in between. The CDR3 nucleotides are TGTGCCAGCAGCTTGGGTCGTCCAGGGATTGAAGCTTTCTTT. Amino acid sequence: CASSLGRPGIEAFF. Full variable domain (missing parts from reference TRBV5-6 and TRBJ1-1): DAGVTQSPTHLIKTRGQQVTLRCSPKSGHDTVSWYQQALGQGPQFIFQYYEEEERQRGNFPDRFSGHQFPNYSSELNVNALLLGDSALYLCASSLGRPGIEAFFGQGTRLTVV.

The chain employs TRBV7-2 and TRBJ1-5; TRBD1 aligns across 7 bases. The V and J ends lost 2 bases and 4 bases, in that order; junction bases with no gene match: 8. The V gene's germline CDR1 is SGHTA and CDR2 FQGNSA. CDR3 length equals 16 residues. In DNA form, the CDR3 reads TGTGCCAGCAGCTTATTAGGAGGGGGCGCGAATCAGCCCCAGCATTTT. Protein product: CASSLLGGGANQPQHF.

The V call is TRBV7-3, the J call TRBJ1-2, with 7 bases that match TRBD1. From germline, CDR1 is SGHTA and CDR2 FQGTGA. CDR3 length: 13 residues. V was clipped by 5 bases and J by 7 bases; unmatched bases: 7. For the CDR3, the DNA is TGTGCCAGCAGCACAGGGGTTGATGGTGGCTACACCTTC. This translates into CASSTGVDGGYTF.